The sample holds many counts of the clone carrying this TCR beta chain. This record comes from a study of T-cell reconstitution after alpha-beta-depleted transplantation in children. It was with unique molecular identifiers that the TCRbeta library was prepared. Using its own MiXCR run on the PCR reads, TCRdb lists one record per CDR3 protein. The sample lists about a million distinct CDR3 sequences, about 30% occurring once. The CDR3 sequence is 19 residues long. Germline values: CDR1 MDHEN, CDR2 SYDVKM. V dropped 2 bases and J dropped 4 bases, with 27 bases sitting between them. The TCR originated in a boy under three years old who had a stem cell transplant for SCID, so the T cells may come from the graft donor. The chain is built from TRBV28 and TRBJ2-7, with D tentatively TRBD1 (6 bases). Here the sequenced sample was PBMCs, mostly from graft donor cells, taken 360 days after TCRalphabeta/CD19-depleted stem cell transplant. CDR3 DNA sequence: TGTGCCAGCAGTTTAGGGTCCACAGGGAACAAGCTCCCCCTTTACGAGCAGTACTTC. Protein sequence: CASSLGSTGNKLPLYEQYF.